These 17 T cell receptor beta chains were sequenced from one sample in a study of post-analysis software for immune sequencing data. Unique molecular identifiers were carried by the TCR beta cDNA libraries. MiXCR, applied by TCRdb to the PCR reads, yields one record per CDR3 protein. Found here are 750,000 to 950,000 distinct CDR3 sequences, 46% of them singletons; the top ten hold roughly 4.9%. The antigens for these receptors are not known. Findings and caveats of the study: Patients used about five TRBV segments, including TRBV5-6, TRBV5-1 and TRBV20-1, more often than controls.

Sequenced sample: blood. These receptors were collected from a girl aged 10 to 17 with multiple sclerosis.

The V call is TRBV6-2 or TRBV6-3, the J call TRBJ2-7; the match to TRBD2 covers 10 bases. V lost 6 bases, J lost 3 bases, and 8 bases stayed unmatched. The CDR3 covers 15 residues. Germline values: CDR1 MNHEY, CDR2 SVGEGT. In DNA form, the CDR3 reads TGTGCCAGCAGCCCCGGGACTAGCGTTAGCTACGAGCAGTACTTC. As protein: CASSPGTSVSYEQYF.

V and J are TRBV10-3 and TRBJ2-3, with 7 bases identical to TRBD2. In germline, CDR1 is ENHRY, CDR2 SYGVKD. V lost 7 bases, J lost 3 bases, and 10 bases stayed unmatched. This CDR3 has 15 amino acids. This CDR3 is CAIKGGRGSTDTQYF. The CDR3 nucleotides read TGTGCCATCAAGGGCGGGAGAGGTTCTACAGATACGCAGTATTTT.

The rearrangement joins TRBV5-1 to TRBJ1-2; TRBD1 agrees at 8 bases. The germline V gene encodes CDR1 SGHRS and CDR2 YFSETQ. This CDR3 comprises 16 residues. Trimming cost V 4 bases and J 6 bases; bases outside gene matches: 14. This CDR3 is CASSRGRGQGADGYTF. CDR3 sequence (DNA): TGCGCCAGCAGCCGAGGAAGAGGGCAGGGGGCAGATGGCTACACCTTC. Combining the CDR3 with reference TRBV5-1 and TRBJ1-2 gives the whole variable domain KAGVTQTPRYLIKTRGQQVTLSCSPISGHRSVSWYQQTPGQGLQFLFEYFSETQRNKGNFPGRFSGRQFSNSRSEMNVSTLELGDSALYLCASSRGRGQGADGYTFGSGTRLTVV.

This clonotype was counted ten times or more. J is TRBJ1-1 and V is TRBV28; perhaps TRBD1 as D (6 bases). The germline V and J ends were trimmed by 3 bases and 5 bases, with 13 bases remaining between them. The CDR3 totals 14 residues. CDR1 is MDHEN, CDR2 SYDVKM, per germline. CDR3 sequence reads: CASSLSGGWTEAFF. CDR3 DNA: TGTGCCAGCAGTTTGTCGGGGGGCTGGACTGAAGCTTTCTTT.

This clonotype was found many times. The chain recombines TRBV10-3 with TRBJ2-5; 7 nucleotides agree with TRBD1. This CDR3 comprises 15 residues. Germline CDR1 is ENHRY and CDR2 is SYGVKD. V dropped 6 bases and J dropped 4; count of bases not matched to a gene: 11. The DNA for the CDR3 is TGTGCCATCAGCCCCCATACAGGGGACGGAGAGACCCAGTACTTC. Translation: CAISPHTGDGETQYF.

In its sample, this clonotype was seen a few times. This chain links TRBV5-1 with TRBJ2-7; 7 positions agree with TRBD1. The germline V gene encodes CDR1 SGHRS and CDR2 YFSETQ. This CDR3 region has 14 residues. Losses at the gene ends were 2 bases for V and 5 bases for J; bases not matched to a gene: 7. CDR3 bases: TGCGCCAGCAGCTTACAGGGGACCCCCCACGAGCAGTACTTC. Translating gives CASSLQGTPHEQYF.

This clonotype was seen a handful of times. CDR3: CASSLGWISERGQYEQFF. The CDR3 DNA reads as TGCGCCAGCAGCTTGGGATGGATTAGCGAAAGAGGTCAATATGAGCAGTTCTTC. The J gene is TRBJ2-1, the V gene TRBV5-1; possible D gene TRBD2, 5 bases. V lost 0 bases and J lost 8, with 24 bases in between. This CDR3 comprises 18 residues. CDR1 and CDR2 from the germline V gene are SGHRS and YFSETQ.

This CDR3 reads CASSQGLAGEYKGEQFF. The CDR3 coding sequence is TGTGCCAGCAGCCAAGGACTAGCGGGAGAATACAAGGGTGAGCAGTTCTTC. The chain carries TRBV3-1 and TRBJ2-1; 12 bases are shared with TRBD2. Germline CDR1 reads LGHDT; CDR2 reads YNNKEL (reference sequence). Losses at the gene ends were 1 base for V and 9 bases for J; bases not matched to a gene: 10. The CDR3 is 17 residues long.

The V and J genes are TRBV3-1 and TRBJ2-4; TRBD1 is a possible D gene (5 bases). Gene TRBJ2-7 matches the end of the DNA better, so the J call may be wrong. The CDR3 is made up of 13 amino acids. Germline CDR1 reads LGHDT; CDR2 reads YNNKEL (reference sequence). Here the CDR3 DNA reads TGTGCCAGCAGCCAAGGGGGCAATTACGAGCAGTACTTC. Its translation: CASSQGGNYEQYF.

The chain carries TRBV7-3 and TRBJ2-1; 14 nucleotides match TRBD2. CDR3 length: 16 amino acids. The V segment lost 6 bases and the J segment 9 bases; nucleotides outside the gene matches: 10. The germline V gene encodes CDR1 SGHTA and CDR2 FQGTGA. The CDR3 DNA is TGTGCCAGCAGGGAAGCCGGGACTAGCGGGAGTAGTGAGCAGTTCTTC. Its protein product is CASREAGTSGSSEQFF.

This chain uses TRBV6-5 with TRBJ2-4, with 11 bases fitting TRBD2. The better agreement between TRBJ2-7 and the DNA end casts doubt on the J call. The germline CDR1 and CDR2 sequences are MNHEY and SVGAGI. This CDR3 contains 14 residues. Written as DNA, the CDR3 is TGTGCCAGCAGTTGGTACGGGACTAGCGGCGAGCAGTACTTC. Translated: CASSWYGTSGEQYF.

The V call is TRBV28, the J call TRBJ2-5; 12 bases are shared with TRBD2. From germline, CDR1 is MDHEN and CDR2 SYDVKM. Trimming took 1 base from V and 5 from J; bases not matched to a gene: 5. CDR3 size: 16 residues. Here the CDR3 reads CASSLLTSGSGETQYF. The CDR3 region has the DNA TGTGCCAGCAGTTTATTGACTAGCGGGAGCGGGGAGACCCAGTACTTC.

A few counts support this clonotype. The V and J genes are TRBV29-1 and TRBJ2-3; D is uncertain. Looked up from germline, CDR1 is SQVTM and CDR2 is ANQGSEA. V lost 5 bases, J lost 5 bases, and 8 bases lay in between. The CDR3 is made up of 11 amino acids. The CDR3 coding sequence is TGCAGCGTTCGTGCCGGAGATACGCAGTATTTT. Amino acid sequence: CSVRAGDTQYF.

This clonotype was found a few times. The chain joins TRBV13 to TRBJ2-7, with 8 bases identical to TRBD2. V gave up 4 bases and J gave up 7 bases; unmatched junction bases: 12. The CDR3 runs to 15 residues. Germline assignment: CDR1 PRHDT and CDR2 FYEKMQ (reference sequence). This CDR3 is CASSSRAGVVLEQYF. The CDR3 coding sequence is TGTGCCAGCAGCTCACGAGCGGGAGTGGTCTTGGAGCAGTACTTC.

The chain couples TRBV11-3 to TRBJ2-7; D may match TRBD1 or TRBD2 (6 bases each). This CDR3 region has 15 residues. CDR1 is SGHNT and CDR2 is YENEEA in the germline V gene. Trimming shortened V by 6 bases and J by 2 bases, and 17 bases separated the two germline ends. The CDR3: CASSPNVGGPYEQYF. As DNA, the CDR3 is TGTGCCAGCAGTCCGAATGTTGGGGGGCCCTACGAGCAGTACTTC.

This clonotype was detected only a few times. J is TRBJ2-3 and V is TRBV20-1; 11 positions agree with TRBD2. The CDR3 has 15 amino acids. Germline V lookup: CDR1 DFQATT, CDR2 SNEGSKA (reference sequence). V was pared by 5 bases and J by 8 bases, with 12 bases of the junction left unmatched. The CDR3 reads CSAPHPRLAGSTQYF. The CDR3 DNA sequence: TGCAGTGCTCCCCACCCGAGACTAGCGGGGAGTACGCAGTATTTT.

This chain links TRBV9 with TRBJ2-1; 7 bases match TRBD2. Germline CDR1 and CDR2: SGDLS and YYNGEE. After removal of 5 bases from V and 0 bases from J, the junction contained 8 bases not matched to a gene. This CDR3 has 16 residues. The chain's CDR3 is CASRSDGGSSYNEQFF. The DNA of the CDR3 is TGTGCCAGCAGATCTGACGGGGGGAGCTCCTACAATGAGCAGTTCTTC.